Listed below are T cell receptor beta chains from one sample, sequenced in a study of blood T cell repertoires in COVID-19. TCRdb's table, derived via immunoSEQ multiplex PCR, lists solely in-frame clones and lacks some. The data hold about 290,000 clones, with approximately 90% observed a single time. The sequencing sample was made of peripheral blood. Every receptor here comes from a young woman with active or convalescent COVID-19. CDR3s include the opening cysteine and the closing phenylalanine or tryptophan. Each record gives: CDR3 protein, CDR3 DNA, J gene, clone size, D gene, V gene. The D gene is left open where the match is weak. Clone size appears in some rows only: once, few, many, or a class for an expanded clone.

CASSDRLEQYF	TGTGCCAGCAGTGACCGGTTGGAGCAGTACTTC	TRBJ2-7	once	-	TRBV6-1
CATSSRGQNSPLHF	TGTGCCACCAGCAGTCGTGGGCAAAATTCACCCCTCCACTTT	TRBJ1-6	-	-	TRBV15
CAISERGLGDTQYF	TGTGCCATCAGTGAGCGCGGGCTCGGGGATACGCAGTATTTT	TRBJ2-3	-	-	TRBV10-3
CASTGRIYEQYF	TGTGCCAGCACCGGGAGGATCTACGAGCAGTACTTC	TRBJ2-7	-	TRBD2	TRBV28
CASSSGDQYNGYTF	TGTGCCAGCAGTTCGGGAGATCAGTATAATGGCTACACCTTC	TRBJ1-2	-	-	TRBV28
CASSETGGRYTEAFF	TGTGCCAGCAGTGAAACAGGGGGTAGGTACACTGAAGCTTTCTTT	TRBJ1-1	-	TRBD1	TRBV28
CASSWPPGAGGFNEQFF	TGTGCCAGCAGCTGGCCCCCGGGGGCGGGGGGTTTCAATGAGCAGTTCTTC	TRBJ2-1	-	TRBD2	TRBV5-5
CASSWGLSSTDTQYF	TGTGCCAGCAGTTGGGGACTATCTAGCACAGATACGCAGTATTTT	TRBJ2-3	-	TRBD2	TRBV7-9
CATSDLSGHEQYF	TGTGCCACCAGTGATTTATCAGGCCACGAGCAGTACTTC	TRBJ2-7	-	-	TRBV24-1
CASSLKGAGNQPQHF	TGTGCCAGCAGCTTAAAAGGGGCTGGCAATCAGCCCCAGCATTTT	TRBJ1-5	-	-	TRBV7-2
CASSRAGVTDNEQFF	TGCGCCAGCAGCCGAGCGGGGGTGACTGACAATGAGCAGTTCTTC	TRBJ2-1	-	TRBD2	TRBV4-1
CASSLGGLDNEQFF	TGCGCCAGCAGCTTGGGGGGGCTGGACAATGAGCAGTTCTTC	TRBJ2-1	-	-	TRBV5-1
CASSLAWSSGETQYF	TGTGCCAGCAGCTTAGCGTGGTCTAGCGGTGAGACCCAGTACTTC	TRBJ2-5	-	TRBD2	TRBV7-9
CASSWSHYGYTF	TGTGCCAGCAGTTGGAGTCACTATGGCTACACCTTC	TRBJ1-2	-	-	TRBV28
CSASGNTEAFF	TGCAGTGCTTCCGGGAACACTGAAGCTTTCTTT	TRBJ1-1	-	-	TRBV20-1
CASSAWSSYNSPLHF	TGTGCCAGCAGCGCCTGGAGCTCCTATAATTCACCCCTCCACTTT	TRBJ1-6	-	-	TRBV7-9
CASSPYGQGPSYEQYF	TGTGCCAGCAGCCCTTACGGACAGGGACCCTCCTACGAGCAGTACTTC	TRBJ2-7	-	TRBD1	TRBV28
CASSPTHPTGLNTEAFF	TGTGCCAGCAGCCCTACCCACCCGACAGGCCTGAACACTGAAGCTTTCTTT	TRBJ1-1	-	-	TRBV7-9
CASRDGGAGSYEQYF	TGTGCCAGCAGAGACGGGGGGGCCGGCTCCTACGAGCAGTACTTC	TRBJ2-7	-	TRBD2	TRBV6-5
CAISPGQSYEQYF	TGTGCCATCAGTCCGGGACAGAGCTACGAGCAGTACTTC	TRBJ2-7	-	TRBD1	TRBV6-5
CASSVGTSVSGEELFF	TGTGCCAGCAGCGTAGGGACTAGCGTCTCGGGGGAGGAGCTGTTTTTT	TRBJ2-2	-	TRBD2	TRBV9
CASPRARDFHLHEQYF	TGTGCCAGCCCACGAGCGAGGGACTTTCACCTCCACGAGCAGTACTTC	TRBJ2-7	-	-	TRBV21-1
CASSFFGGMNTEAFF	TGTGCCAGCAGCTTCTTTGGGGGGATGAACACTGAAGCTTTCTTT	TRBJ1-1	-	-	TRBV5-5